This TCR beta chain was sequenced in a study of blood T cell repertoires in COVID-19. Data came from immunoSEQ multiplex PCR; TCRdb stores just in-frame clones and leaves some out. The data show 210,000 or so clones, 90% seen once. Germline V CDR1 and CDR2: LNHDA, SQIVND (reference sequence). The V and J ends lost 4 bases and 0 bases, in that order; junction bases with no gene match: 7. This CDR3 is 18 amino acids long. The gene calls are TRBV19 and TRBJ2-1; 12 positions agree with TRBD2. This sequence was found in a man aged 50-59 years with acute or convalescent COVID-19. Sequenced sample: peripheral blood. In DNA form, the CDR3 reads TGTGCCAGTAGTACTCTGACTAGCGGGGGAAGCTCCTACAATGAGCAGTTCTTC. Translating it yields CASSTLTSGGSSYNEQFF.